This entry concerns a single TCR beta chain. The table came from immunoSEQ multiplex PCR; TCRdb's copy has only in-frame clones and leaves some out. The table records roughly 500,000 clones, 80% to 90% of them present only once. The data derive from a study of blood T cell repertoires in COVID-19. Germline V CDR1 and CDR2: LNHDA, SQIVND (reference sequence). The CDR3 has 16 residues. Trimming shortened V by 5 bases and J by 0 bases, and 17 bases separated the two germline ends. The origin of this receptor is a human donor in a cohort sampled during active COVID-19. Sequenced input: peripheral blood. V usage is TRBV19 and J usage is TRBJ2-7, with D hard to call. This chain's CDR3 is CASSQALDTASYEQYF. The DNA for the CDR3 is TGTGCCAGTAGTCAAGCCTTAGACACAGCCTCCTACGAGCAGTACTTC.